These 22 T cell receptor beta chains originate from one sample sequenced in a study of STAT5B mutations in CD4+ large granular lymphocyte leukemia. Data came from immunoSEQ multiplex PCR; TCRdb stores just in-frame clones and leaves some out. In the table there are 35,000 to 40,000 clones, more than 60% of which are singletons. Sequencing used CD4+ T cells from blood buffy coats. The receptors originated from a human donor in good health.

The V call is TRBV4-2, the J call TRBJ2-2; 8 nucleotides align to TRBD2. Germline V gene data show CDR1 as LGHNA and CDR2 as YNFKEQ. V lost 1 base to trimming and J lost 3 bases; unmatched junction nucleotides: 16. The CDR3 loop spans 20 amino acids. In nucleotides, the CDR3 is TGTGCCAGCAGCCAAGTATCCCCGGGGGGGCAGAAACCTTACACCGGGGAGCTGTTTTTT. Translated: CASSQVSPGGQKPYTGELFF.

The chain uses TRBV10-3 and TRBJ2-2; 7 bases fit TRBD1. The CDR3 contains 16 residues. The germline V gene has CDR1 ENHRY and CDR2 SYGVKD. J lost 1 base, V lost 6 bases, and 8 bases had no gene match. In DNA form, the CDR3 reads TGTGCCATCAGGGAAGGGACAGCGCAGAACACCGGGGAGCTGTTTTTT. It encodes CAIREGTAQNTGELFF.

This chain links TRBV11-1 with TRBJ1-4, with 9 bases lining up with TRBD1. The CDR3 runs 14 residues. V lost 3 bases and J lost 5; bases outside the gene matches: 1. Germline values: CDR1 SGHAT, CDR2 FQDESV (reference sequence). CDR3 loop: CASSLTGGNEKLFF. Here the CDR3 DNA reads TGTGCCAGCAGCTTGACAGGGGGGAATGAAAAACTGTTTTTT.

This sequence joins TRBV18 and TRBJ1-2; 7 nucleotides line up with TRBD1. V shed 3 bases and J 4 bases; nucleotides not matched to a gene: 8. Germline CDR1 is KGHSH and CDR2 is LQKENI. This CDR3 has 15 amino acids. CDR3 region: CASSPPGQSFYGYTF. CDR3 DNA: TGTGCCAGCTCACCCCCGGGACAGTCGTTCTATGGCTACACCTTC.

The chain joins TRBV2 to TRBJ1-5, with D maybe TRBD1 (6 bases). CDR1 and CDR2 (germline): SNHLY, FYNNEI. The CDR3 loop spans 17 amino acids. Between the trimmed V and J ends, which lost 6 bases and 0 bases, there was a span of 18 bases. Here the CDR3 DNA reads TGTGCCAGCAGGACTTGGGGGGCCGCCAATAGCAATCAGCCCCAGCATTTT. Its protein is CASRTWGAANSNQPQHF.

The chain recombines TRBV5-1 with TRBJ2-1, with 10 bases aligning to TRBD2. Germline trimming cut 4 bases from V and 8 bases from J; bases unmatched to any gene: 9. Germline CDR1 reads SGHRS; CDR2 reads YFSETQ. CDR3 length: 15 residues. CDR3 in DNA: TGCGCCAGCAGCAGAGTAGCGGGAGGTCAGGATGAGCAGTTCTTC. It specifies CASSRVAGGQDEQFF.

A single count supports this clone. The chain links TRBV6-5 to TRBJ1-2; D is ambiguous. V dropped 3 bases and J dropped 5 bases, with 16 bases sitting between them. There are 15 residues in the CDR3. CDR1 and CDR2 (germline): MNHEY, SVGAGI. This chain's CDR3 is CASSYDGRPLYGYTF. CDR3 bases: TGTGCCAGCAGTTATGATGGCAGGCCTCTGTATGGCTACACCTTC.

Of note for this clone: The same CDR3 also results from other DNA sequences found in this sample. The V and J genes are TRBV5-4 and TRBJ2-5; D not resolved. Germline CDR1 and CDR2: SGHNT and YYREEE (reference sequence). The CDR3 runs 11 residues. V was pared by 4 bases and J by 1 base, with 2 bases between. The CDR3: CASSLQETQYF. CDR3 sequence (DNA): TGTGCCAGCAGCCTCCAAGAGACCCAGTACTTC.

The table lists this clone with a few counts. The rearrangement joins TRBV19 to TRBJ1-2; D perhaps matches TRBD1 (6 bases). The CDR3 is 13 residues long. V was shortened by 6 bases and J by 8 bases, with 16 bases between the two germline ends. Germline V gives CDR1 LNHDA, CDR2 SQIVND (reference sequence). CDR3 region: CASSRGGDGGYTF. The DNA for the CDR3 is TGTGCCAGTAGCCGAGGGGGAGACGGAGGCTACACCTTC.

A few counts support this clone. The chain carries TRBV18 and TRBJ2-2; 9 bases match TRBD2. V dropped 0 bases and J dropped 3; count of bases not matched to a gene: 2. The CDR3 spans 16 residues. Germline-derived CDR1 and CDR2 are KGHSH and LQKENI. CDR3: CASSPPAGGDTGELFF. In DNA, the CDR3 is TGTGCCAGCTCACCACCGGCGGGAGGGGACACCGGGGAGCTGTTTTTT.

The J gene is TRBJ2-7, the V gene TRBV6-6; possibly TRBD1 for D (5 bases). The CDR3 is 14 amino acids. Trimming cost V 2 bases and J 2 bases, with 10 bases left between them. In germline, CDR1 is MNHNY, CDR2 SVGAGI (reference sequence). This CDR3 is CASSYLDNTYEQYF. CDR3 coding DNA: TGTGCCAGCAGTTACCTGGACAACACCTACGAGCAGTACTTC.

This sequence joins TRBV18 and TRBJ2-5; D perhaps matches TRBD2 (5 bases). Germline loops: CDR1 KGHSH, CDR2 LQKENI. V gave up 3 bases and J gave up 2 bases, with 7 bases separating them. The CDR3 extends over 13 amino acids. The CDR3 sequence is CASSPGVQETQYF. CDR3 nucleotide sequence: TGTGCCAGCTCACCGGGAGTTCAAGAGACCCAGTACTTC. Based on the CDR3 plus reference TRBV18 and TRBJ2-5, the full variable domain is NAGVMQNPRHLVRRRGQEARLRCSPMKGHSHVYWYRQLPEEGLKFMVYLQKENIIDESGMPKERFSAEFPKEGPSILRIQQVVRGDSAAYFCASSPGVQETQYFGPGTRLLVL.

CDR3 DNA sequence: TGTGCCAGCAGCACCCAGGGAACCGAGCAGTACTTC. Its protein is CASSTQGTEQYF. This chain links TRBV7-2 with TRBJ2-7; TRBD1 is a possible D gene (5 bases). The CDR3 is 12 residues long. Germline V gives CDR1 SGHTA, CDR2 FQGNSA. Trimming took off 5 bases at V and 6 bases at J, with 11 bases between the two ends.

V gene TRBV27 combines with J gene TRBJ2-6; the D is unclear. Trimming took 2 bases from V and 3 from J, leaving 2 bases between them. Germline V gives CDR1 MNHEY, CDR2 SMNVEV (reference sequence). The CDR3 is 13 residues long. The chain's CDR3 is CASSLSGANVLTF. As DNA, the CDR3 is TGTGCCAGCAGTTTAAGTGGGGCCAACGTCCTGACTTTC. Looking up the rest from reference TRBV27 and TRBJ2-6 gives the full variable domain: EAQVTQNPRYLITVTGKKLTVTCSQNMNHEYMSWYRQDPGLGLRQIYYSMNVEVTDKGDVPEGYKVSRKEKRNFPLILESPSPNQTSLYFCASSLSGANVLTFGAGSRLTVL.

The chain carries TRBV25-1 and TRBJ2-3; D is undetermined. V gave up 3 bases and J gave up 4 bases, with 11 bases separating them. Germline lookup yields CDR1 MGHDK and CDR2 SYGVNS. This CDR3 has 14 amino acids. CDR3 region: CASSESRFPDTQYF. The DNA of the CDR3 is TGTGCCAGCAGTGAGTCCCGGTTCCCAGATACGCAGTATTTT.

The chain is built from TRBV7-9 and TRBJ2-7; 10 bases line up with TRBD1. The CDR3 has 19 amino acids. The J segment lost 0 bases and the V segment lost 5 bases, leaving 16 bases of the junction unmatched. Germline-derived CDR1 and CDR2 are SEHNR and FQNEAQ (reference sequence). The CDR3 reads CASSPMGQGILLSSYEQYF. The CDR3 bases are TGTGCCAGCAGCCCCATGGGACAGGGGATTCTACTAAGCTCCTACGAGCAGTACTTC.

The chain employs TRBV5-1 and TRBJ2-3, with TRBD1 matching over 8 bases. This CDR3 has 15 amino acids. J was trimmed by 0 bases and V by 0 bases; bases with no gene match: 0. Germline CDR1 and CDR2: SGHRS and YFSETQ. Here the CDR3 DNA reads TGCGCCAGCAGCTTGGGGGACAGGAGCACAGATACGCAGTATTTT. This translates into CASSLGDRSTDTQYF.

CDR3 amino acids: CASSFNRGRFYGYTF. In DNA form, the CDR3 reads TGTGCCAGCAGCTTCAACAGGGGGCGCTTCTATGGCTACACCTTC. The genes are TRBV7-9 and TRBJ1-2; 9 bases map to TRBD1. With V trimmed by 3 bases and J by 4 bases, 6 bases remained unmatched. This CDR3 has 15 amino acids. Germline V lookup: CDR1 SEHNR, CDR2 FQNEAQ (reference sequence). The complete variable domain, with remaining parts taken from reference TRBV7-9 and TRBJ1-2, reads DTGVSQNPRHKITKRGQNVTFRCDPISEHNRLYWYRQTLGQGPEFLTYFQNEAQLEKSRLLSDRFSAERPKGSFSTLEIQRTEQGDSAMYLCASSFNRGRFYGYTFGSGTRLTVV.

The chain uses TRBV29-1 and TRBJ1-2; 8 bases align to TRBD1. V lost 6 bases, J lost 2 bases, and 2 bases stayed unmatched. Germline V gives CDR1 SQVTM, CDR2 ANQGSEA. The CDR3 has 12 residues. Here the CDR3 reads CSVTGENYGYTF. The CDR3 DNA follows: TGCAGCGTGACAGGGGAGAACTATGGCTACACCTTC.

The genes are TRBV7-2 and TRBJ1-5, with TRBD1 matching over 7 bases. The V gene end was trimmed by 2 bases and the J gene end by 6 bases; junction bases not matched to a gene: 7. CDR3 length: 15 residues. CDR1 and CDR2 from the germline V gene are SGHTA and FQGNSA. Written as DNA, the CDR3 is TGTGCCAGCAGCTTAACAGGGGAGGTGGGTCAGCCCCAGCATTTT. This codes for CASSLTGEVGQPQHF.

This clone was recorded once. The chain joins TRBV4-1 to TRBJ1-2; D is unresolved. V shed 1 base and J shed 2 bases, with 2 bases lying between them. The CDR3 totals 12 residues. Germline-derived CDR1 and CDR2 are MGHRA and YSYEKL. CDR3 sequence reads: CASSQVNYGYTF. The CDR3 bases are TGCGCCAGCAGCCAAGTCAACTATGGCTACACCTTC.

The chain has TRBV5-1 and TRBJ1-1; no firm D call. This CDR3 is built from 15 residues. The germline V gene has CDR1 SGHRS and CDR2 YFSETQ. V gave up 1 base and J gave up 6 bases, with 16 bases separating them. CDR3 in amino acids: CASSLQDPVDAEAFF. The DNA for the CDR3 is TGCGCCAGCAGCTTGCAAGACCCGGTGGACGCTGAAGCTTTCTTT.